This TCR beta chain was identified during a study of blood T cell repertoires in COVID-19. About the study: From the United States, Italy and Spain came samples of acute and convalescent COVID-19. PBMCs, B-cell-depleted T cells, or T cells were the source of the cDNA or gDNA that made up the material.

Germline values: CDR1 MNHEY, CDR2 SVGEGT. Trimming shortened V by 4 bases and J by 0 bases, and 13 bases separated the two germline ends. The CDR3 length is 15 residues. Original methodology: From reference gene primer amplification, estimates of nucleated cell counts were derived. Assay used: immunoSEQ multiplex PCR; TCRdb lists only in-frame clones, some missing. The DNA gave D and trimming, while V, J and clone size come from that table. Of 25,000 to 30,000 clones listed, about nine tenths were seen once; the top ten hold roughly 14%. J is TRBJ2-7 and V is TRBV6-2 or TRBV6-3; D gene ambiguous. This TCR derives from a human donor in a cohort sampled during active COVID-19. The donor label of this sample is uncertain. The sequenced material came from peripheral blood. CDR3 amino acids: CASSSSLLNSYEQYF. DNA of the CDR3: TGTGCCAGCAGTTCTTCCTTACTGAACTCCTACGAGCAGTACTTC.